A single T cell receptor (beta chain) is shown here with its context. V was pared by 6 bases and J by 9 bases, with 19 bases between. This CDR3 is built from 14 residues. CDR1 is MNHEY, CDR2 SMNVEV, per germline (reference sequence). This specimen belongs to a study of blood T cell repertoires in COVID-19. Across the study: T cells, B-cell-depleted T cells, or PBMCs provided the cDNA or gDNA that served as material.

Generated by immunoSEQ multiplex PCR, the TCRdb table keeps only in-frame clones and is missing some. The sample has tens of thousands of clones; 75% to 95% are singletons. Source material: peripheral blood. The receptor was isolated from a human donor in a cohort sampled during active COVID-19. The chain carries TRBV27 and TRBJ2-3; D may be TRBD2 (6 bases). CDR3 sequence reads: CASSSSGPRGTQYF. The CDR3 coding sequence is TGTGCCAGCAGCTCAAGCGGGCCCCGCGGGACGCAGTATTTT.